The 10 T cell receptor beta chains in this list originate from one sample, sequenced in a study of CD8+ T cells in alopecia areata (dated by TCRdb to the late 2010s). The library was prepared using the immunoSEQ multiplex PCR assay. RNA was extracted from all samples and reverse transcribed into cDNA as template for TCR sequencing. TCRdb mirrors the immuneACCESS table, restricted to in-frame sequences. Some clones are absent from its copies; in checked studies, under half trace to an unresolved V gene, and the reason for the others is unknown. The sample comprises about 270,000 clones, and every one was counted more than once. The ten top clones hold around 1.2% of the sample. Cells from mouse cutaneous lymph nodes were pooled, stained for CD4, CD8alpha, NKG2D, NKG2ACE and other markers, and then sorted on a BD Influx. The sequenced sample consisted of CD4+ T cells sorted from a lymph node. The receptors originated from a C3H/HeJ mouse with alopecia areata. This strain is of MHC haplotype H2-k.

About this clone: The germline gene is not matched at one end of the junction; a read error may be the cause. Gene names refer to mouse genes. Read sequence stops 4 residues before the CDR3 end, and the germline J gene provides the missing end. This sequence joins TRBV19 and TRBJ2-5; 11 bases line up with TRBD2. In germline, CDR1 is FNHDT, CDR2 SITEND (reference sequence). The CDR3 sequence is 15 residues long. The CDR3 is CAGSIRDWGQDTQYF. Partial CDR3 DNA: TGTGCCGGCAGTATCCGGGACTGGGGGCAAGAC.

This clone was observed a handful of times. Mouse gene names and germline throughout. The read finishes 4 residues shy of the CDR3 end, and the germline J gene is used to complete it. The chain couples TRBV1 to TRBJ1-1; weak D call: TRBD1 (6 bases). The germline V gene has CDR1 NSQYPW and CDR2 LRSPGD (reference sequence). Trimming left V 0 bases short and J 3 bases short, with 11 bases between. The CDR3 loop spans 15 amino acids. The part of the CDR3 DNA that was read is TGCACCTGCAGTGCAGATGAGGGGGTGGACACA. This translates into CTCSADEGVDT. Given in full, the CDR3 is CTCSADEGVDTEVFF. Filled out from reference TRBV1 and TRBJ1-1, the complete variable domain reads VTLLEQNPRWRLVPRGQAVNLRCILKNSQYPWMSWYQQDLQKQLQWLFTLRSPGDKEVKSLPGADYLATRVTDTELRLQVANMSQGRTLYCTCSADEGVDTEVFFGKGTRLTVV.

This clone was observed a few times. Germline and genes here are mouse. The sequenced fragment ends 4 residues before the CDR3 boundary, so the rest is inferred from the germline J gene. The V and J genes are TRBV12-1 and TRBJ2-7, with 11 bases matching TRBD1. The V and J ends lost 0 bases and 0 bases, in that order; junction bases with no gene match: 0. The germline CDR1 and CDR2 sequences are SGHSN and HYEKVE. CDR3 length: 15 amino acids. The CDR3 DNA, read in part, is TGTGCCAGCTCTCTCGGGACAGGGGGCTCCTAT. It yields the protein CASSLGTGGSY. The whole CDR3 region reads CASSLGTGGSYEQYF.

This clone has a handful of counts. Mouse gene names and germline throughout. The observed sequence ends 4 residues before the CDR3 terminus, with the missing tail filled in from the germline J gene. This sample includes further DNA sequences coding for the same CDR3. V usage is TRBV19 and J usage is TRBJ2-2; 11 bases fit TRBD2. Germline-derived CDR1 and CDR2 are FNHDT and SITEND (reference sequence). V trimming: 5 bases; J trimming: 1 base; junction bases outside the gene matches: 4. The CDR3 runs to 16 residues. The CDR3 reads CASSAGTGGNTGQLYF. CDR3 DNA (partial): TGTGCCAGCAGCGCCGGGACTGGGGGAAACACCGGG.

About this clone itself: The gene symbols are mouse symbols. The CDR3 end is not reached by the read, which stops 4 residues before it; the germline J gene fills it in. The chain recombines TRBV19 with TRBJ2-1; perhaps TRBD2 as D (5 bases). The germline gives CDR1 FNHDT, CDR2 SITEND (reference sequence). V gave up 2 bases and J gave up 5 bases, with 11 bases separating them. This CDR3 region has 14 residues. Here the CDR3 reads CASSMWGVDAEQFF. The sequenced CDR3 bases are TGTGCCAGCAGTATGTGGGGTGTTGATGCT. Variable domain in full (rest from reference TRBV19 and TRBJ2-1): GGIITQTPKFLIGQEGQKLTLKCQQNFNHDTMYWYRQDSGKGLRLIYYSITENDLQKGDLSEGYDASREKKSSFSLTVTSAQKNEMAVFLCASSMWGVDAEQFFGPGTRLTVL.

This clone came up a few times. Gene names follow the mouse nomenclature. The read is 4 residues too short to cover the CDR3 end, so that end is filled in from the germline J gene. The sample carries other DNA sequences with the same CDR3. The rearrangement links TRBV19 to TRBJ2-2; 8 bases line up with TRBD1. The CDR3 runs to 14 residues. V gave up 5 bases and J gave up 0 bases; unmatched junction bases: 0. The germline CDR1 and CDR2 sequences are FNHDT and SITEND (reference sequence). CDR3 loop: CASRQGANTGQLYF. CDR3 DNA (partial): TGTGCCAGCAGACAGGGGGCAAACACCGGG.

In this sample, this clone turned up a few times. Gene names are mouse gene names. The read halts 4 residues ahead of the CDR3 end, with the missing end drawn from the germline J gene. V gene TRBV17 combines with J gene TRBJ2-4, with TRBD2 matching over 11 bases. Trimming took 5 bases from V and 0 from J; bases not matched to a gene: 4. There are 16 residues in the CDR3. Germline CDR1 and CDR2: MNHDT and YYDKIL. CDR3 loop: CASSSGTGGSQNTLYF. CDR3 DNA (partial): TGTGCTAGCAGTTCCGGGACTGGGGGTAGTCAAAAC.

This clone turned up a few times. Each gene name is a mouse one. Read coverage stops 4 residues before the CDR3 terminus; the germline J gene supplies the remainder. The V call is TRBV5, the J call TRBJ1-1; 7 bases match TRBD1. The germline CDR1 and CDR2 sequences are LGHNA and YNLKQL (reference sequence). J lost 1 base, V lost 4 bases, and 3 bases had no gene match. The CDR3 is made up of 14 amino acids. Incomplete CDR3 DNA: TGTGCCAGCAGCCCCCGACAGGGGAACACA. The encoded protein is CASSPRQGNT. The entire CDR3 is CASSPRQGNTEVFF.

Note on this clone: Germline and genes here are mouse. Other DNA sequences from this sample encode an identical CDR3 as well. The part of the CDR3 DNA that was read is TGTGCCAGCAGCGGGCTGGGGGCTAGTCAAAAC. It is translated as CASSGLGASQN. The whole CDR3 region reads CASSGLGASQNTLYF. This chain uses TRBV13-1 with TRBJ2-4, with D perhaps matching TRBD2 (7 bases). From the germline J gene comes the end of the CDR3, since the read stops 4 residues before it. In germline, CDR1 is NSHNY, CDR2 SYGAGN. The CDR3 runs to 15 residues. V lost 5 bases to trimming and J lost 0 bases, with 13 bases between them.

This clone has ten or more counts. Genes and germline come from the mouse. The CDR3 goes on 4 residues after the read ends, and that part is filled in from the germline J gene. The chain employs TRBV17 and TRBJ2-3; the match to TRBD2 covers 8 bases. Germline assignment: CDR1 MNHDT and CDR2 YYDKIL. The CDR3 extends over 14 amino acids. Partial CDR3 DNA: TGTGCTAGCAGTAGAGGGACTGGGAGAGAA. Translating gives CASSRGTGRE. The entire CDR3 is CASSRGTGRETLYF.